These T cell receptor beta chains were read from a single sample in a study of blood T cell repertoires in COVID-19. Measured with immunoSEQ multiplex PCR; TCRdb has only the in-frame clones, and not every one. The profile shows around 30,000 clones, roughly 80% of them singletons. The sample comprised peripheral blood. The receptors stem from a human donor in a cohort sampled during active COVID-19. CDR3s include the opening cysteine and the closing phenylalanine or tryptophan. A D gene is named only where the DNA matches it firmly. The listing skips clone size in some rows; elsewhere it reads once, few, many or a size class.

v_call	clone_size	d_call	j_call	cdr3_aa	cdr3_nt
TRBV28	.	.	TRBJ1-3	CASSTGLSSGNTIYF	TGTGCCAGCAGTACGGGACTCAGCTCTGGAAACACCATATATTTT
TRBV3-1/TRBV3-2	.	TRBD2	TRBJ2-5	CASTPGGGQETQYF	TGTGCCAGCACCCCGGGGGGGGGCCAAGAGACCCAGTACTTC
TRBV2	.	.	TRBJ2-7	CASSEAQTRNSYEQYF	TGTGCCAGCAGTGAAGCTCAGACACGGAACTCCTACGAGCAGTACTTC
TRBV5-5	once	.	TRBJ1-4	CASSLGTVTTNEKLFF	TGTGCCAGCAGCTTGGGGACAGTGACAACTAATGAAAAACTGTTTTTT
TRBV19	few	TRBD1	TRBJ1-2	CASSVGQGASRGYTF	TGTGCCAGTAGTGTCGGACAGGGGGCTTCGCGAGGCTACACCTTC
TRBV7-2	.	TRBD1	TRBJ1-2	CASSFDRVYGYTF	TGTGCCAGCAGCTTCGACAGGGTTTATGGCTACACCTTC
TRBV5-1	.	TRBD1	TRBJ1-5	CASSFTGEVNQPQHF	TGCGCCAGCAGCTTTACAGGGGAGGTTAATCAGCCCCAGCATTTT
TRBV19	.	.	TRBJ1-1	CASSRGGLMNTEAFF	TGTGCCAGTAGTAGGGGAGGGCTTATGAACACTGAAGCTTTCTTT
TRBV6-1	.	TRBD1	TRBJ2-7	CASSEAHRDRRAYEQYF	TGTGCCAGCAGTGAAGCGCACCGGGACAGGAGGGCCTACGAGCAGTACTTC
TRBV20-1	.	.	TRBJ1-6	CSALVEPTLHF	TGCAGTGCCTTAGTAGAGCCGACCCTCCACTTT
TRBV27	.	TRBD2	TRBJ2-1	CASSPSGTSGEEQFF	TGTGCCAGCAGTCCCTCGGGGACTAGCGGCGAAGAGCAGTTCTTC
TRBV18	.	TRBD2	TRBJ2-7	CASSPPGGRTTYEQYF	TGTGCCAGCTCACCACCGGGCGGGAGGACCACCTACGAGCAGTACTTC
TRBV3-1/TRBV3-2	.	TRBD1	TRBJ1-4	CASSLRQGATNEKLFF	TGTGCCAGCAGCCTAAGACAGGGGGCAACTAATGAAAAACTGTTTTTT
TRBV29-1	.	.	TRBJ2-1	CSVDRSSYNEQFF	TGCAGCGTAGACCGGAGCTCCTACAATGAGCAGTTCTTC
TRBV7-8	.	.	TRBJ1-5	CASSLAGVRGTPVGKPQHF	TGTGCCAGCAGCTTAGCTGGTGTGAGGGGGACCCCGGTCGGAAAGCCCCAGCATTTT
TRBV18	.	.	TRBJ2-5	CASSPPARGYQETQYF	TGTGCCAGCTCACCACCTGCCAGGGGATACCAAGAGACCCAGTACTTC
TRBV27	few	TRBD1	TRBJ1-2	CASSRAGQDYGYTF	TGTGCCAGCAGTCGCGCGGGACAGGATTATGGCTACACCTTC
TRBV5-1	.	.	TRBJ2-1	CASSLGGANNEQFF	TGCGCCAGCAGCTTGGGCGGTGCGAACAATGAGCAGTTCTTC